The rows below give T cell receptor beta chains drawn from one sample of a study of shared clonotypes between healthy human individuals. Sequencing was performed with immunoSEQ multiplex PCR; in TCRdb, only in-frame clones are kept and a portion is missing. The sample yields about 2 million clones, about 95% seen once. The sequencing input was naive CD8+ T cells sorted from blood. These receptors originate from a young man in good health. CDR3s include the opening cysteine and the closing phenylalanine or tryptophan. A D gene is named only where the DNA matches it firmly. Clone size is not always given. Where it is, it says once, few, many or a class for expanded clones.

cdr3_aa cdr3_nt v_call d_call clone_size j_call
CASSHPSVGSTGELFF TGCGCCAGCAGCCACCCCTCCGTCGGGAGCACCGGGGAGCTGTTTTTT TRBV4-1 - - TRBJ2-2
CASSPLAGAYNEQFF TGTGCCAGCAGCCCCCTAGCGGGGGCGTACAATGAGCAGTTCTTC TRBV7-2 TRBD2 - TRBJ2-1
CASSLGGGQYNEQFF TGTGCCAGCAGTTTGGGAGGGGGGCAGTACAATGAGCAGTTCTTC TRBV27 - once TRBJ2-1
CSVLLGTDTQYF TGCAGCGTCTTACTAGGGACAGATACGCAGTATTTT TRBV29-1 - - TRBJ2-3
CASSYGPSGAYNEQFF TGTGCCAGCAGTTACGGCCCTAGCGGGGCTTACAATGAGCAGTTCTTC TRBV6-5 TRBD2 - TRBJ2-1
CASSLIWNEQFF TGTGCCAGCAGCTTAATTTGGAATGAGCAGTTCTTC TRBV11-2 - - TRBJ2-1
CASSWGVNEQFF TGCGCCAGCAGCTGGGGTGTCAATGAGCAGTTCTTC TRBV5-1 - - TRBJ2-1
CASSLGGDILFYEQYF TGTGCCAGCAGTTTAGGGGGGGACATACTCTTCTACGAGCAGTACTTC TRBV28 - - TRBJ2-7
CASSGGLAGYEQYF TGTGCCAGCAGTGGGGGACTAGCCGGGTACGAGCAGTACTTC TRBV2 TRBD2 once TRBJ2-7
CASSLQFSNQPQHF TGTGCCAGCAGCCTACAGTTTAGCAATCAGCCCCAGCATTTT TRBV27 - - TRBJ1-5
CASSYRDLIYNEQFF TGTGCCAGCAGCTATCGGGACTTAATTTACAATGAGCAGTTCTTC TRBV13 - - TRBJ2-1
CASSEIFLGGNQPQHF TGTGCCAGCAGTGAAATTTTTTTGGGAGGGAATCAGCCCCAGCATTTT TRBV6-1 - - TRBJ1-5
CASSLVGPDMSSYNSPLHF TGCGCCAGCAGCTTGGTAGGACCCGACATGAGCTCCTATAATTCACCCCTCCACTTT TRBV5-1 - - TRBJ1-6
CASSRKVGRDYRGYEQFF TGTGCCAGTAGTAGGAAGGTGGGAAGGGACTACAGAGGCTATGAGCAGTTCTTC TRBV19 TRBD2 - TRBJ2-1
CASSLSTVYEQYF TGCGCCAGCAGCTTGAGCACAGTGTACGAGCAGTACTTC TRBV5-1 - - TRBJ2-7
CAWTGVMNTEAFF TGTGCCTGGACGGGAGTAATGAACACTGAAGCTTTCTTT TRBV30 - - TRBJ1-1
CASSGGTGSSPLHF TGTGCCAGCAGCGGGGGGACAGGGTCTTCACCCCTCCACTTT TRBV9 TRBD1 - TRBJ1-6
CASSQDLWGAGGYEQFF TGTGCCAGCAGCCAAGATCTGTGGGGAGCGGGAGGGTATGAGCAGTTCTTC TRBV14 TRBD2 - TRBJ2-1
CASSEVDEQFF TGTGCCAGCAGTGAAGTGGATGAGCAGTTCTTC TRBV6-1 - - TRBJ2-1
CAISPGQGAFEQYF TGTGCCATCAGTCCGGGACAGGGGGCTTTCGAGCAGTACTTC TRBV10-3 TRBD1 - TRBJ2-7
CASSAGHLYEQYF TGCGCCAGCAGCGCGGGACACCTATACGAGCAGTACTTC TRBV5-1 - - TRBJ2-7
CASSLGDIYSPLHF TGTGCCAGCAGTTTAGGGGATATCTACTCACCCCTCCACTTT TRBV27 - - TRBJ1-6
CSAIQADTQYF TGCAGCGCGATACAGGCAGATACGCAGTATTTT TRBV29-1 - - TRBJ2-3
CASSPPDRTGELFF TGTGCCAGCAGTCCCCCCGACAGGACCGGGGAGCTGTTTTTT TRBV28 - - TRBJ2-2
CASRGGLGDSPLHF TGTGCCAGCAGGGGGGGGCTAGGAGATTCACCCCTCCACTTT TRBV5-4 - - TRBJ1-6
CASSYSRDRNTEAFF TGTGCCAGCAGTTACTCCCGAGACAGGAACACTGAAGCTTTCTTT TRBV6-6 - - TRBJ1-1
CASSPELAGSYNEQFF TGTGCCAGCAGTCCCGAACTAGCGGGCTCCTACAATGAGCAGTTCTTC TRBV27 TRBD2 - TRBJ2-1
CASSSRGRYTEAFF TGTGCCAGCAGTTCCAGGGGGCGGTACACTGAAGCTTTCTTT TRBV27 TRBD1 once TRBJ1-1
CASSLVLAGGPDEQYF TGTGCCAGCAGCTTAGTATTAGCGGGAGGGCCAGACGAGCAGTACTTC TRBV7-6 TRBD2 - TRBJ2-7
CASSQDSYNEQFF TGTGCCAGCAGCCAGGACAGTTACAATGAGCAGTTCTTC TRBV27 - - TRBJ2-1
CASSLVGRGDNEQFF TGTGCCAGCAGCTTAGTTGGTCGCGGAGACAATGAGCAGTTCTTC TRBV11-2 - once TRBJ2-1
CASSLGPGQGFNEQFF TGTGCCAGCAGCTTAGGACCGGGACAGGGGTTTAATGAGCAGTTCTTC TRBV7-6 TRBD1 - TRBJ2-1
CASSQVMGPQETQYF TGCGCCAGCAGCCAAGTAATGGGACCCCAAGAGACCCAGTACTTC TRBV4-3 - - TRBJ2-5
CASSGGFGLYEQYF TGTGCCAGCAGTGGTGGTTTCGGTTTATACGAGCAGTACTTC TRBV2 - - TRBJ2-7
CASSLASLAGVTDTQYF TGCGCCAGCAGCCTGGCATCCCTAGCGGGGGTCACAGATACGCAGTATTTT TRBV5-1 TRBD2 - TRBJ2-3
CASSLRTGQSYNEQFF TGTGCCAGCAGCTTACGGACAGGTCAATCCTACAATGAGCAGTTCTTC TRBV7-8 TRBD1 - TRBJ2-1
CASSPIGVVSNTGELFF TGTGCCAGCAGCCCTATTGGGGTAGTCTCGAACACCGGGGAGCTGTTTTTT TRBV27 - - TRBJ2-2
CASSLGTGRLVYEQYF TGTGCCAGCAGCTTGGGGACGGGAAGATTGGTTTACGAGCAGTACTTC TRBV5-6 - - TRBJ2-7
CASSQDKYNEQFF TGCGCCAGCAGCCAAGATAAGTACAATGAGCAGTTCTTC TRBV4-1 - once TRBJ2-1
CASSYKDSTDTQYF TGTGCCAGCAGTTATAAGGACAGCACAGATACGCAGTATTTT TRBV6-5 - - TRBJ2-3
CASSQDKGLYEQYF TGCGCCAGCAGCCAAGATAAGGGCCTCTACGAGCAGTACTTC TRBV4-1 - - TRBJ2-7
CASSPGTSGGYEQYF TGTGCCAGCAGCCCAGGGACTAGCGGGGGATACGAGCAGTACTTC TRBV5-4 TRBD2 once TRBJ2-7
CASSPGLAGGERYF TGTGCCAGCAGCCCGGGACTAGCGGGGGGTGAAAGGTACTTC TRBV13 TRBD2 - TRBJ2-7
CASSVEGGVGNEQFF TGTGCCAGCAGCGTTGAAGGAGGGGTCGGCAATGAGCAGTTCTTC TRBV9 - - TRBJ2-1
CASSEYTNTEAFF TGTGCCAGCAGCGAGTATACCAACACTGAAGCTTTCTTT TRBV6-5 - - TRBJ1-1
CASSSSFQETQYF TGTGCCAGCAGCTCGTCATTCCAAGAGACCCAGTACTTC TRBV7-9 - - TRBJ2-5
CASTLGDSNSPLHF TGTGCCAGCACCCTGGGGGACAGCAATTCACCCCTCCACTTT TRBV7-9 TRBD1 few TRBJ1-6
CAISDVASGRNEQYF TGTGCCATCAGTGATGTGGCTAGCGGGAGGAACGAGCAGTACTTC TRBV10-3 TRBD2 - TRBJ2-7
CASSLVESYEQYF TGTGCCAGCAGCTTGGTTGAGTCCTACGAGCAGTACTTC TRBV5-6 - - TRBJ2-7
CASSVKQDLWGYTF TGTGCCAGCAGCGTAAAGCAGGACCTATGGGGCTACACCTTC TRBV9 - once TRBJ1-2
CSVRTLGNTIYF TGCAGCGTTAGGACTCTTGGAAACACCATATATTTT TRBV29-1 - - TRBJ1-3
CASSLWTNEQYF TGTGCCAGCAGTCTATGGACGAACGAGCAGTACTTC TRBV25-1 - - TRBJ2-7
CSVEDLGRLAEESTDTQYF TGCAGCGTTGAAGATCTGGGAAGACTAGCGGAAGAGAGTACAGATACGCAGTATTTT TRBV29-1 TRBD2 - TRBJ2-3
CASSEGGMDKNIQYF TGTGCCAGCAGTGAAGGGGGAATGGACAAAAACATTCAGTACTTC TRBV2 - - TRBJ2-4
CASSLKGAGEQYF TGTGCCAGCAGCTTAAAGGGGGCGGGCGAGCAGTACTTC TRBV11-2 TRBD1 once TRBJ2-7
CASSQDLSSGSSYEQYF TGCGCCAGCAGCCAAGATCTTTCTAGCGGAAGCTCCTACGAGCAGTACTTC TRBV4-1 TRBD2 - TRBJ2-7
CASSYLGRTYEQYF TGTGCCAGCAGTTACTTGGGCCGAACCTACGAGCAGTACTTC TRBV6-5 - - TRBJ2-7
CASSAPWTGEETQYF TGTGCCAGCAGTGCTCCCTGGACAGGGGAAGAGACCCAGTACTTC TRBV6-1 TRBD1 - TRBJ2-5
CASSQFPGESGNTIYF TGCGCCAGCAGCCAATTCCCCGGAGAGTCAGGAAACACCATATATTTT TRBV4-1 - - TRBJ1-3
CAWEEDYGYTF TGTGCCTGGGAGGAGGACTATGGCTACACCTTC TRBV30 - once TRBJ1-2